This T cell receptor beta chain was retrieved from a study of CXCR3-negative and CXCR3-positive naive CD8 T cells. Study-level findings and limits: With respect to TRBV-TRBJ usage, naive CXCR3-negative and CXCR3-positive cells were similar; memory differed. Hydrophobicity was higher for TRB CDR3s found in CXCR3-positive naive cells than in CXCR3-negative naive cells.

Through 5' RACE with UMI labels, the TRB cDNA libraries were prepared. For each CDR3 protein, TCRdb gives one entry from its re-call of the 5' RACE reads, without DNA. The sample has roughly 63,000 distinct CDR3 sequences, and its top ten clones hold around 4.8%. The germline V gene encodes CDR1 SGHDN and CDR2 FVKESK. This CDR3 has 15 residues. As regards this clonotype: Antigen: not known.

This sequence was found in a human donor in good health. Some clones in this sample may be carry-over from other donors' samples. The chain links TRBV14 to TRBJ2-7; with no DNA, the TCRdb D assignment of TRBD1 cannot be verified. Sequencing was performed on naive CXCR3+ CD8+ T cells from blood. Subset: CD45RO-CCR7+CD27+CD95- naive CD8+ T cells expressing CXCR3 (TNR3+). CDR3 amino acids: CASSPTPRATYEQYF.